This TCR beta chain was identified in a study of T-cell memory formation after mild COVID-19. The CDR3 contains 15 residues. Germline lookup yields CDR1 MGHRA and CDR2 YSYEKL. Trimming took 1 base from V and 7 from J, leaving 14 bases between them. TCRdb re-analysed the 5' RACE reads in MiXCR, keeping a single row per CDR3 protein. The repertoire holds some 110,000 distinct CDR3 sequences, with approximately 15% as singletons. Sequenced: PBMCs or a T cell subset sorted from them (not recorded which). V and J are TRBV4-1 and TRBJ1-5, with a weak D call TRBD1 (6 bases). This receptor was identified in an adult woman who had mild COVID-19 (a few samples of this study predate the infection). Cell type and time point are not known. CDR3 bases: TGCGCCAGCAGCCAAGGGGTACAGGGAGGCCAGCCCCAGCATTTT. It specifies CASSQGVQGGQPQHF.